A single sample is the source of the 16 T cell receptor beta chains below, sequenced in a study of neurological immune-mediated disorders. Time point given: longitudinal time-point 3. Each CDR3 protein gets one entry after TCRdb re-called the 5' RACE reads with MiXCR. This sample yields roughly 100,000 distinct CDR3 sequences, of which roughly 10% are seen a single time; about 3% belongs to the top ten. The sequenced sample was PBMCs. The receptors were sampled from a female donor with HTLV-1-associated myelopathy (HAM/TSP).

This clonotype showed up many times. CDR3 coding DNA: TGCAGCGTCGGGGTCGGGAACACTGAAGCTTTCTTT. Translation gives CSVGVGNTEAFF. V and J are TRBV29-1 and TRBJ1-1; D gene ambiguous. The germline CDR1 and CDR2 sequences are SQVTM and ANQGSEA. With 6 bases removed from V and 1 base from J, the gap between germline ends came to 9 bases. The CDR3 covers 12 residues.

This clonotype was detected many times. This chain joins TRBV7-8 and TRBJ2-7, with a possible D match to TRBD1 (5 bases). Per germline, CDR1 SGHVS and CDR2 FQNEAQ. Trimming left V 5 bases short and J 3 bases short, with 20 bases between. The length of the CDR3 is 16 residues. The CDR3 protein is CASSQTTGTVVYEQYF. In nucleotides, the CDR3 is TGTGCCAGCAGCCAAACAACAGGCACCGTGGTCTACGAGCAGTACTTC. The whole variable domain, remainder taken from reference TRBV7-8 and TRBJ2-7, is GAGVSQSPRYKVAKRGQDVALRCDPISGHVSLFWYQQALGQGPEFLTYFQNEAQLDKSGLPSDRFFAERPEGSVSTLKIQRTQQEDSAVYLCASSQTTGTVVYEQYFGPGTRLTVT.

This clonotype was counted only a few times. In DNA form, the CDR3 reads TGTGCCAGCAGCCCGGGGGATCGGATGAACACTGAAGCTTTCTTT. Its translation: CASSPGDRMNTEAFF. This rearrangement joins TRBV7-2 to TRBJ1-1; D possibly corresponds to TRBD1 (5 bases). V lost 5 bases to trimming and J lost 0 bases, with 13 bases between them. The germline CDR1 and CDR2 sequences are SGHTA and FQGNSA. CDR3 length: 15 residues. Variable domain in full (rest from reference TRBV7-2 and TRBJ1-1): GAGVSQSPSNKVTEKGKDVELRCDPISGHTALYWYRQSLGQGLEFLIYFQGNSAPDKSGLPSDRFSAERTGGSVSTLTIQRTQQEDSAVYLCASSPGDRMNTEAFFGQGTRLTVV.

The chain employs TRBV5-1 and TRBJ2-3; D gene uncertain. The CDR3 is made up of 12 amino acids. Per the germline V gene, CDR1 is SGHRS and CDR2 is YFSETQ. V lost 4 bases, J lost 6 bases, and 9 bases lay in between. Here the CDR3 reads CASSPFPDTQYF. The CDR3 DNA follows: TGCGCCAGCAGCCCATTCCCCGATACGCAGTATTTT.

The CDR3 DNA is TGTGCCAGGGCCGGGACAGGAGAAAACAATGAGCAGTTCTTC. It yields the protein CARAGTGENNEQFF. The chain uses TRBV2 and TRBJ2-1; TRBD1 aligns across 8 bases. The CDR3 runs 14 residues. Germline trimming cut 9 bases from V and 5 bases from J; bases unmatched to any gene: 9. From germline, CDR1 is SNHLY and CDR2 FYNNEI.

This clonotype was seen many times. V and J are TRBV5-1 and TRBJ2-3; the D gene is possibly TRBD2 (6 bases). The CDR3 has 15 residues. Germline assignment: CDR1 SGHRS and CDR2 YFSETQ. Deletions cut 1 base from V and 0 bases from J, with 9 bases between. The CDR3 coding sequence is TGCGCCAGCAGCTTGTGGGGGACTAGCACAGATACGCAGTATTTT. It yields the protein CASSLWGTSTDTQYF.

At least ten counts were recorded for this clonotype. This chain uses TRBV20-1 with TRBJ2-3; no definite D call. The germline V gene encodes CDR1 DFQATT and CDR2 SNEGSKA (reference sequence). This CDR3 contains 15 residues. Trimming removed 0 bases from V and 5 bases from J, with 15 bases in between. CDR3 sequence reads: CSARDLSSVGDTQYF. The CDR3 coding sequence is TGCAGTGCTAGAGATCTCTCCAGCGTGGGAGATACGCAGTATTTT.

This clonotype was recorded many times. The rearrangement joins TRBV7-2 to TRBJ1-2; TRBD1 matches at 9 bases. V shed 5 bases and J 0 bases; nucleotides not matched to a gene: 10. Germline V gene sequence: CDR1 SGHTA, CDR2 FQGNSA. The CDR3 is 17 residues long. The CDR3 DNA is TGTGCCAGCAGCAGAACCGGGACAGGGAATTCTAACTATGGCTACACCTTC. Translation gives CASSRTGTGNSNYGYTF.

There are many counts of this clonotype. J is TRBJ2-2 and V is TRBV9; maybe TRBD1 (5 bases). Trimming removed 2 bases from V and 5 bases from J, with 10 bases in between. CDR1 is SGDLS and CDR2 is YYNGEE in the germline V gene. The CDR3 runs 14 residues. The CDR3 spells CASSVLGATGELFF. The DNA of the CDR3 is TGTGCCAGCAGCGTTCTTGGGGCGACCGGGGAGCTGTTTTTT.

CDR3 region: CASEGTDMNTGELFF. The CDR3 nucleotides read TGTGCCAGCGAAGGGACAGACATGAACACCGGGGAGCTGTTTTTT. The chain joins TRBV28 to TRBJ2-2, with 7 bases that match TRBD1. The germline V gene has CDR1 MDHEN and CDR2 SYDVKM. J lost 1 base, V lost 8 bases, and 7 bases had no gene match. This CDR3 is 15 amino acids long.

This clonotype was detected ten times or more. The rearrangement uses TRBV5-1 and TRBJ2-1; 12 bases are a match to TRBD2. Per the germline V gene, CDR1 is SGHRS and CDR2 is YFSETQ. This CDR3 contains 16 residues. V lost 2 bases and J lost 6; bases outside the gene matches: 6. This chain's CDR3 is CASSLKTSGGFNEQFF. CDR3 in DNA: TGCGCCAGCAGCTTAAAGACTAGCGGGGGTTTCAATGAGCAGTTCTTC. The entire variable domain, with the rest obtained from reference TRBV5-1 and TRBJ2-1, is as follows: KAGVTQTPRYLIKTRGQQVTLSCSPISGHRSVSWYQQTPGQGLQFLFEYFSETQRNKGNFPGRFSGRQFSNSRSEMNVSTLELGDSALYLCASSLKTSGGFNEQFFGPGTRLTVL.

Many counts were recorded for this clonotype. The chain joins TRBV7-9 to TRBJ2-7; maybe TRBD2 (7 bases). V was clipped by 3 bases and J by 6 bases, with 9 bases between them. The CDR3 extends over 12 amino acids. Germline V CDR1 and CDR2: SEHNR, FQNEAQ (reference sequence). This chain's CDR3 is CASSFGGREQYF. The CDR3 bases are TGTGCCAGCAGCTTCGGGGGGCGCGAGCAGTACTTC.

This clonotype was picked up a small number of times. For the CDR3, the DNA is TGTGCCAGCTCACCTTATCCGGGACAGGGCAGAATCGAGCAGTACTTC. Translation: CASSPYPGQGRIEQYF. V and J are TRBV18 and TRBJ2-7; the match to TRBD1 covers 9 bases. J lost 6 bases, V lost 3 bases, and 12 bases had no gene match. CDR3 size: 16 residues. Germline V lookup: CDR1 KGHSH, CDR2 LQKENI.

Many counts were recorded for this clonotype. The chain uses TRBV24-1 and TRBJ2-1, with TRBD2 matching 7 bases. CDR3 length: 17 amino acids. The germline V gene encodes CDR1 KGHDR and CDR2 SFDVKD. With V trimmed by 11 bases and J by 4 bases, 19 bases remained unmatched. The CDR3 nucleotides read TGTGCCATCCTAACTGGTGGGAGGGGCGAGATATACAATGAGCAGTTCTTC. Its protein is CAILTGGRGEIYNEQFF.

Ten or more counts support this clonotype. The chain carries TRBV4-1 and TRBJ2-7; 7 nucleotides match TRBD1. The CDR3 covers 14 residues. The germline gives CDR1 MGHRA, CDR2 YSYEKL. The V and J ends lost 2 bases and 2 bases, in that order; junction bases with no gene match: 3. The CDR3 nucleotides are TGCGCCAGCAGCCAACCGGGACAGACCTACGAGCAGTACTTC. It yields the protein CASSQPGQTYEQYF.

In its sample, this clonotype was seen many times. This CDR3 is CASSLVGSPNTGELFF. CDR3 DNA sequence: TGCGCCAGCAGCTTGGTGGGCAGTCCGAACACCGGGGAGCTGTTTTTT. This chain joins TRBV5-1 and TRBJ2-2; D gene ambiguous. The CDR3 contains 16 residues. The V gene lost 0 bases and the J gene lost 0 bases, with 9 bases spanning the gap. CDR1 and CDR2 from the germline V gene are SGHRS and YFSETQ.